These 21 T cell receptor beta chains were sequenced from one sample in a study of blood T cells in healthy people across ages. Then a second PCR, running roughly 6 to 12 cycles, was carried out with a sample-barcoded 5' primer and a J-beta primer mix. A single record per CDR3 protein comes from TCRdb applying MiXCR to the 5' RACE reads. The table has fewer than 800,000 distinct CDR3 sequences, 25% seen once. This sample was shared with a second study, whose subject was T cells of mothers and their children.

The sequenced sample consisted of blood. The source of these receptors is a boy aged 10-17 years in good health.

The chain recombines TRBV20-1 with TRBJ2-3; D ambiguous. Germline V gene data show CDR1 as DFQATT and CDR2 as SNEGSKA (reference sequence). The CDR3 extends over 13 amino acids. V lost 3 bases and J lost 0, with 7 bases in between. CDR3 loop: CSARAESTDTQYF. The CDR3 bases are TGCAGTGCTAGGGCGGAAAGCACAGATACGCAGTATTTT.

In its sample, this clonotype was seen a few times. The V gene is TRBV29-1, the J gene TRBJ1-1; D is ambiguous. The CDR3 has 11 residues. Trimming took off 7 bases at V and 0 bases at J, with 6 bases between the two ends. CDR1 and CDR2 from the germline V gene are SQVTM and ANQGSEA. CDR3 amino acids: CSATVNTEAFF. Written as DNA, the CDR3 is TGCAGCGCAACAGTGAACACTGAAGCTTTCTTT.

The chain uses TRBV21-1 and TRBJ2-7. TRBV21-1 is classified as a pseudogene. CDR3 length equals 11 residues. In nucleotides, the CDR3 is TGTGCCAGCAGCAAAGGGGACGGGCAGAACTTC. Its translation is CASSKGDGQNF.

The chain uses TRBV12-3 or TRBV12-4 and TRBJ2-7; 9 bases fit TRBD1. The junction had 4 bases not matched to a gene; V was cut back by 5 bases and J by 5 bases. The CDR3 is made up of 13 amino acids. The CDR3 is CASSPGTGHEQYF. CDR3 in DNA: TGTGCCAGCAGTCCGGGGACAGGGCACGAGCAGTACTTC.

This clonotype was seen many times. The V gene is TRBV11-2, the J gene TRBJ2-6; D unclear. Trimming stripped 3 bases from V and 0 bases from J, with 3 bases between. Germline CDR1 is SGHAT and CDR2 is FQNNGV. The CDR3 is 14 residues long. The CDR3 region is CASSFDSGANVLTF. The CDR3 region has the DNA TGTGCCAGCAGCTTTGACTCTGGGGCCAACGTCCTGACTTTC.

This sequence joins TRBV29-1 and TRBJ2-3; the D gene is possibly TRBD2 (6 bases). The CDR3 extends over 13 amino acids. V lost 2 bases and J lost 5, with 11 bases in between. The germline gives CDR1 SQVTM, CDR2 ANQGSEA. For the CDR3, the DNA is TGCAGCGTTGAAACGAACGGGGGAGATACGCAGTATTTT. It is translated as CSVETNGGDTQYF.

The chain employs TRBV10-3 and TRBJ1-1; the D gene is possibly TRBD1 (5 bases). The CDR3 totals 14 residues. V was pared by 3 bases and J by 0 bases, with 8 bases between. Germline V gives CDR1 ENHRY, CDR2 SYGVKD. The CDR3 bases are TGTGCCATCAGTGACACGGACATGAACACTGAAGCTTTCTTT. Translation gives CAISDTDMNTEAFF.

This clonotype has only a few counts. The chain carries TRBV12-3 or TRBV12-4 and TRBJ1-1; D ambiguous. The CDR3 is 14 amino acids. Trimming shortened V by 6 bases and J by 4 bases, and 15 bases separated the two germline ends. The CDR3 region has the DNA TGTGCCAGCAGCCCACCGGGTTGGCCCACTGAAGCTTTCTTT. It translates to CASSPPGWPTEAFF.

This clonotype was counted only a few times. The chain is built from TRBV9 and TRBJ1-2; no firm D call. Germline-derived CDR1 and CDR2 are SGDLS and YYNGEE. CDR3 length: 13 residues. The V and J ends lost 4 bases and 4 bases respectively, with 11 bases between them. CDR3 coding DNA: TGTGCCAGCAGCCCAGAGGAAACCTATGGCTACACCTTC. Its protein is CASSPEETYGYTF.

This clonotype has just a few counts. V usage is TRBV3-1 and J usage is TRBJ1-6, with no clear D. Germline values: CDR1 LGHDT, CDR2 YNNKEL (reference sequence). CDR3 length: 13 residues. V was pared by 0 bases and J by 8 bases, with 5 bases between. Here the CDR3 DNA reads TGTGCCAGCAGCCAAGATCCTCATTCACCCCTCCACTTT. Its protein product is CASSQDPHSPLHF.

The rearrangement uses TRBV28 and TRBJ2-5; the match to TRBD1 covers 7 bases. The better agreement between TRBJ2-7 and the DNA end casts doubt on the J call. Germline lookup yields CDR1 MDHEN and CDR2 SYDVKM. The CDR3 extends over 13 amino acids. The CDR3 sequence: CASRRRGQSEQYF. The CDR3 region has the DNA TGTGCCAGCAGGCGAAGGGGGCAAAGCGAGCAGTACTTC.

There are a few counts of this clonotype. This chain links TRBV12-3 or TRBV12-4 with TRBJ2-5; D gene ambiguous. The CDR3 consists of 15 residues. Trimming cost V 1 base and J 5 bases, with 14 bases left between them. CDR3 DNA sequence: TGTGCCAGCAGTTTAGGTTGGGCTGTAAGGGAGACCCAGTACTTC. Protein: CASSLGWAVRETQYF.

V usage is TRBV20-1 and J usage is TRBJ2-3, with D possibly TRBD1 on 5 matching bases. The CDR3 contains 13 residues. Germline-derived CDR1 and CDR2 are DFQATT and SNEGSKA (reference sequence). Trimming removed 3 bases from V and 1 base from J, with 8 bases in between. The CDR3 sequence is CSARATGTDTQYF. The CDR3 DNA reads as TGCAGTGCTAGGGCGACAGGCACAGATACGCAGTATTTT.

This clonotype was counted only a few times. At one end the junction does not follow the germline gene, possibly because of a read error. The rearrangement joins TRBV6-2 or TRBV6-3 to TRBJ2-5, with a possible D match to TRBD2 (5 bases). The CDR3 is 14 residues long. Germline CDR1 and CDR2: MNHEY and SVGEGT. The CDR3 coding sequence is TGTGCCGGGAGCCCAGGACTGGTAAAAAATGAGCAGCTCTTC. Its translation: CAGSPGLVKNEQLF.

Notes on this clonotype: At one boundary the junction diverges from the germline segment, which might be a read error. This chain uses TRBV2 with TRBJ2-7; 8 bases agree with TRBD2. CDR3 length equals 11 residues. CDR1 and CDR2 (germline): SNHLY, FYNNEI. The CDR3 loop reads CASRAGAEHYF. The CDR3 nucleotides are TGTGCCAGCAGAGCGGGGGCCGAGCACTACTTC.

This clonotype was counted only a few times. This chain connects TRBV7-3 to TRBJ2-4; 9 bases fit TRBD2. J was trimmed by 6 bases and V by 5 bases; bases with no gene match: 8. The CDR3 consists of 15 residues. Germline CDR1 SGHTA, CDR2 FQGTGA. CDR3 sequence reads: CASSPGLAFGNIQYF. The CDR3 DNA reads as TGTGCCAGCAGCCCGGGACTAGCATTTGGAAACATTCAGTACTTC.

The genes are TRBV15 and TRBJ2-5; maybe TRBD1 (5 bases). The CDR3 contains 15 residues. V lost 0 bases, J lost 1 base, and 9 bases lay in between. The germline V gene has CDR1 LNHNV and CDR2 YYDKDF (reference sequence). The CDR3 is CATSRDRASQETQYF. In DNA form, the CDR3 reads TGTGCCACCAGCAGAGACAGGGCGTCCCAAGAGACCCAGTACTTC. The variable domain in full, with the rest retrieved from reference TRBV15 and TRBJ2-5, is DAMVIQNPRYQVTQFGKPVTLSCSQTLNHNVMYWYQQKSSQAPKLLFHYYDKDFNNEADTPDNFQSRRPNTSFCFLDIRSPGLGDTAMYLCATSRDRASQETQYFGPGTRLLVL.

This clonotype came up a few times. This sequence joins TRBV29-1 and TRBJ2-7; the D is unclear. The CDR3 is made up of 12 amino acids. Germline V CDR1 and CDR2: SQVTM, ANQGSEA. Trimming pared 7 bases from V and 6 bases from J, leaving 16 bases between. CDR3 in amino acids: CSAMGGVPEQYF. The DNA of the CDR3 is TGCAGCGCAATGGGTGGGGTACCCGAGCAGTACTTC.

The chain uses TRBV20-1 and TRBJ2-5; the D gene is possibly TRBD2 (5 bases). Germline CDR1 and CDR2: DFQATT and SNEGSKA (reference sequence). The CDR3 length is 14 residues. With 0 bases removed from V and 5 bases from J, the gap between germline ends came to 13 bases. CDR3 in amino acids: CSARDPIPGETQYF. CDR3 coding DNA: TGCAGTGCTAGAGATCCCATCCCGGGGGAGACCCAGTACTTC.

The chain employs TRBV12-3 or TRBV12-4 and TRBJ2-5; D might be TRBD2 (5 bases). The germline V and J ends were trimmed by 6 bases and 1 base, with 12 bases remaining between them. This CDR3 is 14 amino acids long. CDR3 coding DNA: TGTGCCAGCAGGAGGGCCCTATCCCAAGAGACCCAGTACTTC. It yields the protein CASRRALSQETQYF.

The chain combines TRBV29-1 with TRBJ2-7, with a tentative D call TRBD1 (6 bases). Germline V lookup: CDR1 SQVTM, CDR2 ANQGSEA. CDR3 size: 14 residues. The germline V and J ends were trimmed by 2 bases and 2 bases, with 13 bases remaining between them. The CDR3 loop reads CSVETGLHPYEQYF. The CDR3 DNA follows: TGCAGCGTTGAAACAGGGCTACATCCCTACGAGCAGTACTTC.